Listed here are 18 T cell receptor beta chains from one sample, sequenced in a study of T cells in Graves' hyperthyroidism and ophthalmopathy. TCR beta CDR3 regions were amplified from RNA transcripts. The primer set for the first-round RT-PCR of the TCR CDR3 was HTBI. Each CDR3 protein is one row after TCRdb ran MiXCR on the multiplex PCR reads. The sample includes fewer than 450,000 distinct CDR3 sequences, roughly 15% of them seen just once. Sequenced: blood. These receptors all come from a woman in her fifties or sixties with Graves' ophthalmopathy.

This clonotype was found many times. The chain uses TRBV5-1 and TRBJ1-4, with D possibly being TRBD1 (6 bases). Trimming took 0 bases from V and 8 from J, leaving 11 bases between them. The CDR3 sequence is 14 residues long. Germline CDR1 is SGHRS and CDR2 is YFSETQ. CDR3: CASSLDRVGEKLFF. The CDR3 nucleotides read TGCGCCAGCAGCTTGGACAGGGTGGGAGAAAAACTGTTTTTT.

This clonotype was recorded at least ten times. The CDR3 sequence: CASSLGSTRYTF. CDR3 in DNA: TGTGCCAGCAGCTTGGGCAGCACCCGCTACACCTTC. The V call is TRBV13, the J call TRBJ1-2; D gene ambiguous. V was cut by 3 bases and J by 9 bases, with 11 bases left in between. The CDR3 extends over 12 amino acids. The germline V gene encodes CDR1 PRHDT and CDR2 FYEKMQ (reference sequence).

As to this clonotype: Since a much larger clone is just one base distant, this may be a read error. CDR3 residues: CASSPHIMTVPFF. The DNA of the CDR3 is TGTGCCAGCAGCCCCCACATCATGACCGTTCCGTTCTTC. The chain links TRBV7-2 to TRBJ2-1, with D unresolved. V dropped 5 bases and J dropped 15 bases, with 20 bases sitting between them. CDR3 length: 13 amino acids. The germline V gene has CDR1 SGHTA and CDR2 FQGNSA.

This clonotype was recorded many times. The chain combines TRBV7-2 with TRBJ2-5, with D perhaps TRBD1 (6 bases). The germline V gene has CDR1 SGHTA and CDR2 FQGNSA. Trimming took 1 base from V and 5 from J, leaving 14 bases between them. The CDR3 consists of 15 residues. CDR3 nucleotide sequence: TGTGCCAGCAGCTTAGTGCTGGGGGCAACTGAGACCCAGTACTTC. Amino acids: CASSLVLGATETQYF.

This clonotype was recorded a few times. CDR3 region: CASSNMPYEQYF. In DNA form, the CDR3 reads TGTGCCAGCAGCAACATGCCCTACGAGCAGTACTTC. The chain uses TRBV6-1 and TRBJ2-7; D unresolved. V lost 6 bases, J lost 2 bases, and 8 bases lay in between. CDR1 is MNHNS, CDR2 SASEGT, per germline. The CDR3 contains 12 residues.

This clonotype has a count of ten or more. V is TRBV12-3 or TRBV12-4 and J is TRBJ1-4; D remains unclear. Between the trimmed V and J ends, which lost 7 bases and 0 bases, there was a span of 15 bases. The CDR3 totals 16 residues. CDR3 sequence reads: CASTPRTGATNEKLFF. DNA of the CDR3: TGTGCCAGCACCCCCCGAACTGGGGCAACTAATGAAAAACTGTTTTTT.

The gene calls are TRBV6-2 or TRBV6-3 and TRBJ2-5, with D perhaps given as TRBD1 or TRBD2 (5 bases each). The V end was cut by 7 bases, the J end by 5 bases, with 11 bases between. CDR3 length equals 12 residues. Germline V lookup: CDR1 MNHEY, CDR2 SVGEGT. The CDR3 loop is CASTGPGETQYF. The CDR3 region has the DNA TGTGCCAGCACAGGGCCGGGGGAGACCCAGTACTTC.

In its sample, this clonotype was seen once. V and J are TRBV9 and TRBJ1-1; possible D gene TRBD1, 6 bases. Trimming cost V 1 base and J 5 bases, with 15 bases left between them. The length of the CDR3 is 15 residues. Per the germline V gene, CDR1 is SGDLS and CDR2 is YYNGEE. The CDR3 bases are TGTGCCAGCAGCGTAAATAACAGGGCAGGGACTGAAGCTTTCTTT. It yields the protein CASSVNNRAGTEAFF. The whole variable domain, remainder taken from reference TRBV9 and TRBJ1-1, is DSGVTQTPKHLITATGQRVTLRCSPRSGDLSVYWYQQSLDQGLQFLIQYYNGEERAKGNILERFSAQQFPDLHSELNLSSLELGDSALYFCASSVNNRAGTEAFFGQGTRLTVV.

This clonotype was counted many times. The V call is TRBV28, the J call TRBJ1-5, with D possibly TRBD1 on 5 matching bases. With 5 bases removed from V and 10 bases from J, the gap between germline ends came to 12 bases. The CDR3 runs to 12 residues. Germline assignment: CDR1 MDHEN and CDR2 SYDVKM. CDR3: CASSGPGGPQHF. The CDR3 nucleotides read TGTGCCAGCAGTGGCCCGGGGGGACCCCAGCATTTT.

In this sample, this clonotype turned up many times. The V gene is TRBV12-3 or TRBV12-4, the J gene TRBJ1-6, with D unclear. The CDR3 runs 13 residues. Trimming left V 3 bases short and J 7 bases short, with 7 bases between. The CDR3 protein is CASSLNQNSPLHF. Here the CDR3 DNA reads TGTGCCAGCAGTTTGAACCAAAATTCACCCCTCCACTTT.

This clonotype was found many times. V is TRBV20-1 and J is TRBJ2-7; 7 nucleotides match TRBD2. With 0 bases clipped from V and 4 bases from J, the junction kept 3 bases outside the gene matches. The CDR3 sequence is 13 residues long. The germline gives CDR1 DFQATT, CDR2 SNEGSKA (reference sequence). The CDR3 loop reads CSARDTSVYEQYF. CDR3 sequence (DNA): TGCAGTGCTAGAGATACTAGCGTGTACGAGCAGTACTTC.

This clonotype came up many times. The chain uses TRBV12-3 or TRBV12-4 and TRBJ2-1; 8 nucleotides line up with TRBD1. CDR3 length: 14 residues. V lost 7 bases and J lost 1; bases outside the gene matches: 3. In DNA, the CDR3 is TGTGCCAGCACCCGACAGGGGTCCTACAATGAGCAGTTCTTC. Amino acids: CASTRQGSYNEQFF.

Ten or more counts support this clonotype. The genes are TRBV5-1 and TRBJ2-1; D is unclear. This CDR3 is built from 13 residues. From germline, CDR1 is SGHRS and CDR2 YFSETQ. Trimming took 0 bases from V and 8 from J, leaving 9 bases between them. CDR3 sequence (DNA): TGCGCCAGCAGCTTGGCTGAGATCTATGAGCAGTTCTTC. It codes for CASSLAEIYEQFF.

This clonotype was counted at least ten times. The V and J genes are TRBV5-8 and TRBJ2-2; D might be TRBD1 (6 bases). Germline V gene sequence: CDR1 SGHTS, CDR2 YDEGEE. The CDR3 length is 15 residues. V dropped 4 bases and J dropped 0 bases, with 10 bases sitting between them. The DNA for the CDR3 is TGTGCCAGCAGCACCGGACAGCCGAACACCGGGGAGCTGTTTTTT. Translated, it gives CASSTGQPNTGELFF.

Many counts were recorded for this clonotype. The chain combines TRBV20-1 with TRBJ2-7, with 9 bases aligning to TRBD2. After removal of 7 bases from V and 2 bases from J, the junction contained 6 bases not matched to a gene. There are 13 residues in the CDR3. CDR1 DFQATT and CDR2 SNEGSKA come from the germline V gene (reference sequence). CDR3 in DNA: TGCAGTGTCTGGACTAGCGAACCCTACGAGCAGTACTTC. Translation: CSVWTSEPYEQYF.

This clonotype has ten or more counts. The chain is built from TRBV30 and TRBJ1-1; D perhaps matches TRBD1 (5 bases). The CDR3 loop spans 13 amino acids. V was pared by 2 bases and J by 5 bases, with 12 bases between. Germline-derived CDR1 and CDR2 are GTSNPN and SVGIG (reference sequence). The CDR3 protein is CAWSPIRGTEAFF. For the CDR3, the DNA is TGTGCCTGGAGTCCCATACGGGGGACTGAAGCTTTCTTT.

This chain links TRBV20-1 with TRBJ2-1; TRBD2 agrees at 9 bases. The CDR3 length is 16 residues. The J segment lost 3 bases and the V segment lost 4 bases, leaving 10 bases of the junction unmatched. From germline, CDR1 is DFQATT and CDR2 SNEGSKA (reference sequence). Written as DNA, the CDR3 is TGCAGTGCTATAACCGGGACTAGCAGAAACTACAATGAGCAGTTCTTC. This translates into CSAITGTSRNYNEQFF.

This clonotype came up many times. CDR3 nucleotides: TGTGCCACCAGTGAGGGGGCGCCTCAGCCCCAGCATTTT. This sequence encodes CATSEGAPQPQHF. The chain joins TRBV24-1 to TRBJ1-5, with D possibly TRBD1 on 6 matching bases. The CDR3 consists of 13 residues. Trimming cost V 4 bases and J 6 bases, with 9 bases left between them. Looked up from germline, CDR1 is KGHDR and CDR2 is SFDVKD.